One sample yielded the 15 T cell receptor beta chains listed below, sequenced in a study of T-cell memory formation after mild COVID-19. TCRdb passed the 5' RACE reads through MiXCR, listing each CDR3 protein once. This sample has about 430,000 distinct CDR3 sequences, with over 15% found just once. The sample was PBMCs or a T cell subset sorted from them (not recorded which). All receptors derive from a man aged 18 to 30 who had mild COVID-19 (a few samples of this study predate the infection). Cell type and time point are not known.

The chain joins TRBV10-3 to TRBJ2-3; D tentatively fits TRBD1 or TRBD2 (6 bases each). The V gene lost 6 bases and the J gene lost 4 bases, with 14 bases spanning the gap. This CDR3 contains 14 residues. Germline assignment: CDR1 ENHRY and CDR2 SYGVKD. The chain's CDR3 is CAIRRGELADTQYF. Written as DNA, the CDR3 is TGTGCCATCAGAAGGGGGGAGTTGGCAGATACGCAGTATTTT.

In this sample, this clonotype turned up a few times. The chain joins TRBV11-2 to TRBJ2-1; a weak D match, TRBD2 (5 bases). From germline, CDR1 is SGHAT and CDR2 FQNNGV. The V end lost 2 bases, the J end lost 3 bases, and 17 bases lay between the germline ends. The CDR3 extends over 17 amino acids. The CDR3 DNA is TGTGCCAGCAGCTTAACGCTTTCTAGCATCCTCTACAATGAGCAGTTCTTC. Its protein is CASSLTLSSILYNEQFF.

This chain links TRBV3-1 with TRBJ2-3; D is ambiguous. CDR1 is LGHDT and CDR2 is YNNKEL in the germline V gene (reference sequence). The V gene lost 0 bases and the J gene lost 8 bases, with 12 bases spanning the gap. This CDR3 is built from 14 residues. The CDR3 DNA follows: TGTGCCAGCAGCCAAGAAATACTGGCAGGTACGCAGTATTTT. This codes for CASSQEILAGTQYF.

This clonotype was counted a few times. The chain has TRBV7-2 and TRBJ1-1; D is possibly TRBD1 (6 bases). There are 17 residues in the CDR3. The germline gives CDR1 SGHTA, CDR2 FQGNSA. V was pared by 2 bases and J by 6 bases, with 22 bases between. The CDR3 DNA reads TGTGCCAGCAGCTTAAGACTGGACAGTTTTATGGGACCTGAAGCTTTCTTT. It codes for CASSLRLDSFMGPEAFF.

At least ten counts were recorded for this clonotype. This rearrangement joins TRBV5-1 to TRBJ1-5; D is uncertain. From germline, CDR1 is SGHRS and CDR2 YFSETQ. CDR3 length: 16 amino acids. V lost 0 bases and J lost 3, with 13 bases in between. CDR3 coding DNA: TGCGCCAGCAGCTTGGAAGGGCCTCTGGCCAATCAGCCCCAGCATTTT. This encodes CASSLEGPLANQPQHF.

A few counts support this clonotype. The chain employs TRBV24-1 and TRBJ1-2, with D uncertain. The germline V gene encodes CDR1 KGHDR and CDR2 SFDVKD. The V end was cut by 3 bases, the J end by 2 bases, with 12 bases between. The CDR3 covers 15 residues. The CDR3 DNA reads TGTGCCACCAGTGATCGTCGAGCGGCCAACTATGGCTACACCTTC. This gives the protein CATSDRRAANYGYTF.

This clonotype was picked up a small number of times. This sequence joins TRBV3-1 and TRBJ1-2; maybe TRBD1 (6 bases). This CDR3 spans 14 amino acids. CDR1 LGHDT and CDR2 YNNKEL come from the germline V gene (reference sequence). Trimming removed 4 bases from V and 2 bases from J, with 11 bases in between. CDR3 in DNA: TGTGCCAGCAGCCCTGGGGGCAGCAACTATGGCTACACCTTC. Its protein product is CASSPGGSNYGYTF.

There are a few counts of this clonotype. V usage is TRBV28 and J usage is TRBJ2-7, with D maybe TRBD1 (6 bases). V was clipped by 11 bases and J by 5 bases, with 22 bases between them. The CDR3 totals 14 residues. The germline gives CDR1 MDHEN, CDR2 SYDVKM. CDR3: CARSPGTSQNEQYV. As DNA, the CDR3 is TGTGCCCGCTCTCCCGGGACATCCCAAAACGAGCAGTACGTC.

V usage is TRBV11-3 and J usage is TRBJ1-1; D is ambiguous. Germline V gene lookup returns CDR1 SGHNT and CDR2 YENEEA. The CDR3 extends over 13 amino acids. Trimming shortened V by 0 bases and J by 5 bases, and 7 bases separated the two germline ends. For the CDR3, the DNA is TGTGCCAGCAGCTTAGATCAGAGGACTGAAGCTTTCTTT. Translating gives CASSLDQRTEAFF.

J is TRBJ2-2 and V is TRBV5-5, with a tentative D call TRBD1 (7 bases). Looked up from germline, CDR1 is SGHKS and CDR2 is YYEKEE (reference sequence). This CDR3 is 17 amino acids long. The V gene lost 4 bases and the J gene lost 2 bases, with 18 bases spanning the gap. The CDR3 reads CASSLSWRDRNTGELFF. In DNA form, the CDR3 reads TGTGCCAGCAGCCTATCCTGGAGGGACAGAAACACCGGGGAGCTGTTTTTT.

The chain is built from TRBV5-1 and TRBJ1-1; TRBD1 might be the D (6 bases). CDR1 is SGHRS and CDR2 is YFSETQ in the germline V gene. The length of the CDR3 is 15 residues. V lost 4 bases to trimming and J lost 1 base, with 14 bases between them. The CDR3 DNA reads TGCGCCAGCAGCCGGTATGGACAGTCGAACACTGAAGCTTTCTTT. Its protein product is CASSRYGQSNTEAFF.

This clonotype has just a few counts. The chain links TRBV5-1 to TRBJ2-7; D not resolved. This CDR3 has 15 amino acids. CDR1 and CDR2 from the germline V gene are SGHRS and YFSETQ. Between the trimmed V and J ends, which lost 3 bases and 2 bases, there was a span of 15 bases. The CDR3 bases are TGCGCCAGCAGCTCCGGAGACCCTACCCCCTACGAGCAGTACTTC. Its translation: CASSSGDPTPYEQYF.

The chain employs TRBV3-1 and TRBJ2-5, with D maybe TRBD2 (6 bases). The germline gives CDR1 LGHDT, CDR2 YNNKEL (reference sequence). This CDR3 comprises 15 residues. Trimming took 4 bases from V and 4 from J, leaving 16 bases between them. The CDR3 DNA sequence: TGTGCCAGCAGCCGGGCGGGGCCTGGGGGAGAGACCCAGTACTTC. It translates to CASSRAGPGGETQYF.

This clonotype was seen only a few times. The chain employs TRBV7-8 and TRBJ2-7, with 11 bases that match TRBD1. CDR1 SGHVS and CDR2 FQNEAQ come from the germline V gene. This CDR3 contains 17 residues. Germline trimming cut 5 bases from V and 4 bases from J; bases unmatched to any gene: 13. The CDR3 loop reads CASSPWGTGGGYYEQYF. CDR3 in DNA: TGTGCCAGCAGCCCCTGGGGGACAGGGGGGGGATATTACGAGCAGTACTTC. The full variable domain, in which reference TRBV7-8 and TRBJ2-7 provide the parts outside the CDR3, is GAGVSQSPRYKVAKRGQDVALRCDPISGHVSLFWYQQALGQGPEFLTYFQNEAQLDKSGLPSDRFFAERPEGSVSTLKIQRTQQEDSAVYLCASSPWGTGGGYYEQYFGPGTRLTVT.

This clonotype occurred a few times. The chain combines TRBV6-5 with TRBJ2-3; D possibly corresponds to TRBD2 (6 bases). V lost 4 bases and J lost 3, with 14 bases in between. Germline V lookup: CDR1 MNHEY, CDR2 SVGAGI. The CDR3 contains 15 residues. The CDR3 loop is CASSFGTSRTDTQYF. The CDR3 DNA follows: TGTGCCAGCAGTTTCGGGACTTCGAGAACAGATACGCAGTATTTT.